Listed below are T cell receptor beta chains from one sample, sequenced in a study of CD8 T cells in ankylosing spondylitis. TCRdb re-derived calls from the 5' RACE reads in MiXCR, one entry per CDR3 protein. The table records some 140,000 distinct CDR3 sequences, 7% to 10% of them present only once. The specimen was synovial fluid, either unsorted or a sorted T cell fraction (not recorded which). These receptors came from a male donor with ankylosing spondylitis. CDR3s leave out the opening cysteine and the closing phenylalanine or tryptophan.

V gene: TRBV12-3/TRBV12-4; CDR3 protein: ASSLLDLQETQY
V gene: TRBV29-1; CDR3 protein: SVVDRSLNSNYGYT
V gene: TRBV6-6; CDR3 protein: ASTWRGGETQY
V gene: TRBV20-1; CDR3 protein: SAGGQANTEAF
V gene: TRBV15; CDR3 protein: ATREWGGAARDGYT
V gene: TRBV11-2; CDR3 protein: ASSFTGSHEQY
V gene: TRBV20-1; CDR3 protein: SARNRENSPLH
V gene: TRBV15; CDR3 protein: ATRLQGEKLF
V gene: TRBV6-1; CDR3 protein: ASSAPGQGTFGYT
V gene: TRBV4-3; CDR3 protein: ASSQGWTSGIQDTQY
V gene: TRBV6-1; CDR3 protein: ASSPRDDMTEAF
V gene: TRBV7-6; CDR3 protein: ASSLARETEAF
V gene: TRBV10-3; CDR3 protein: AISESGQGTYEQY
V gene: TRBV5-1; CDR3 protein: ASKGGQEYNEQF
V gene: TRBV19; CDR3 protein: ASRPRDSVFEQF
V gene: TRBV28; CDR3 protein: ASRARISNQPQH
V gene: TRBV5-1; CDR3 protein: ASSLGGRSEQY
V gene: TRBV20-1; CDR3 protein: SARRGIPNTGELF
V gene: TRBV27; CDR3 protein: ASSSLTRGSYNEQF
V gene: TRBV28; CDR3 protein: ASTQGQRNTGELF
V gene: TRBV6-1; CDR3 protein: ASLGDRMAVGNQPQH
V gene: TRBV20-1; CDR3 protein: SAEGEGYNEQF
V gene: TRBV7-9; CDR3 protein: ASSFRGRAWSQETQY
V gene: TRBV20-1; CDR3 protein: SALYLDSYEQY
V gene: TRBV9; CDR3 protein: ASSTTAGTPGNTIY
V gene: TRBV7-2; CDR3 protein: ASSSSGRANTGELF
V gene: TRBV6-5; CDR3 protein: ASSYGQGVGGYGYT
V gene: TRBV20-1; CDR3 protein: SVPAGGGETQY
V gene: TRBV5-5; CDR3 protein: ASSLSPRGRSYEQY
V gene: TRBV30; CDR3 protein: AWSRGIGSYEQY
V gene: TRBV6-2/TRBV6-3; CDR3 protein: ASSLERRVGSEQY
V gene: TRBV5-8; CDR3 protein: ASSPRGGEGYEQY
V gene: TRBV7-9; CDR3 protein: ASSPRASAITGELF
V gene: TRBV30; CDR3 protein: AWTQTGLSAF
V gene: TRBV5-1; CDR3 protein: ASSWALGTGGKAF
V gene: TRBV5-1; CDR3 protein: ASSSTASNTGELF
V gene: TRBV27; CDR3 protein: ASVRTAGTKYYEQY
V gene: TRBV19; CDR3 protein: ASSTGRSYNEQF
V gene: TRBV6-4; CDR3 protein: ASSWTGHETQY
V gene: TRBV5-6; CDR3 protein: ASSSSVNQPQH
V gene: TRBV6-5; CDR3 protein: ASSYTPLAGGYNEQF
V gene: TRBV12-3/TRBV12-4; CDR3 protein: ASTSWGEGQYNEQF
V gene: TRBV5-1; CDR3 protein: ASGGQGLNEKLF
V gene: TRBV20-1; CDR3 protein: SARRNSRESPLH
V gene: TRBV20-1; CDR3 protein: SAVGKNEQY
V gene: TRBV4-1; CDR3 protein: ASSQDSNAGNTIY
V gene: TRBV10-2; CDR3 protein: ASSAWDRDFYEQY
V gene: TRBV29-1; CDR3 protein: SATSGANVLT
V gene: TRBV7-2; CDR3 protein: ASSLEPNTEAF
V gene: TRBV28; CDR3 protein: ASSLGGLPVGDEQF